The sequence of this TCR beta chain was determined in a study of identical twins. Study results and limitations: Weaker excess sharing between twins was seen in beta out-of-frame sequences. Among monozygotic twins, out-of-frame TCR alpha sharing exceeded what models predicted.

TCRdb itself ran the 5' RACE reads through MiXCR, one entry per CDR3 protein. Of approximately 1.8 million distinct CDR3 sequences listed, less than 40% are singletons. On this clonotype: The antigen remains unidentified.

Losses at the gene ends were 1 base for V and 4 bases for J; bases not matched to a gene: 15. The CDR3 totals 18 residues. CDR1 DFQATT and CDR2 SNEGSKA come from the germline V gene (reference sequence). The clonotype comes from a newborn girl in good health. Material for sequencing was cord blood. The chain combines TRBV20-1 with TRBJ1-4; 7 bases fit TRBD1. This chain's CDR3 is CSARGLLSIRGRNEKLFF. CDR3 sequence (DNA): TGCAGTGCTAGAGGTCTCCTTTCTATTAGGGGGCGTAATGAAAAACTGTTTTTT.